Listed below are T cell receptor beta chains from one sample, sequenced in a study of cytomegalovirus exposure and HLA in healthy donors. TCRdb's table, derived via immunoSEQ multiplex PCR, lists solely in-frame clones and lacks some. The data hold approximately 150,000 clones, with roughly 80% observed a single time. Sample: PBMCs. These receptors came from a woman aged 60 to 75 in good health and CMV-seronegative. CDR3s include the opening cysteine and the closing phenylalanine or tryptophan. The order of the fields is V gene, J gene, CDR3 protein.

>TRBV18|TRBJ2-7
CASSPFRTSYEQYF
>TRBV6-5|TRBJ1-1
CASKRDTKNTEAFF
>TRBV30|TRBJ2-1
CAWNWGAQGVAGSYNEQFF
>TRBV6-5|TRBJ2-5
CASSPRDSRRETQYF
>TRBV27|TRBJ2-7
CASSSLAEGGEQYF
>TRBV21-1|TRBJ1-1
CASSNWGPSTEAFF
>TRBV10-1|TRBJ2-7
CASSDFGGTGRYEQYF
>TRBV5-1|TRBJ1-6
CASSLEGEINSPLHF
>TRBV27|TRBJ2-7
CASSRTGARRYEQYF
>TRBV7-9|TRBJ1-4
CASSASNRGEDEKLFF
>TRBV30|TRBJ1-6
CAWSVWGRDNSPLHF
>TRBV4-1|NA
CASSLTLTHVTGFYEQYF
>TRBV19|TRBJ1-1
CASSPQIRGNTEAFF
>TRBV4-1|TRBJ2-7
CASSQHGTGSDEQYF
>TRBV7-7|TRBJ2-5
CASSLWTGVETQYF
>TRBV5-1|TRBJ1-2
CASSVGSVSNYGYTF
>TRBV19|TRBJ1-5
CASSIGRQARNQPQHF
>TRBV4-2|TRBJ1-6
CASSQHGTENNSPLHF
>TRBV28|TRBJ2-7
CASSLAGESYEQYF
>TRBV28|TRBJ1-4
CASSLRQDYEKLFF
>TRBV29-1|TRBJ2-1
CSVAGTSSYNEQFF
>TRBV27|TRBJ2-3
CASRVGAGETSTDTQYF
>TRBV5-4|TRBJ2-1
CASSVRTSGDDNEQFF
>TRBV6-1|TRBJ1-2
CASSEMGSNYGYTF
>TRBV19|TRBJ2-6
CASSRTGISGANVLTF
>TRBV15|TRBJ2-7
CATSRDRTGEQYF
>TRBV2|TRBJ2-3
CASRSVFTDTQYF
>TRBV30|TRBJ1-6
CAWSRADRSYNSPLHF
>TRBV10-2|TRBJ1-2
CASSESVIMGVYGYTF
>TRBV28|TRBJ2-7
CASPPPGQGRYEQYF
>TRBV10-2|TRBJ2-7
CASRAYTSGDDEQYF
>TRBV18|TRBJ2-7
CASSLGQGSAGGAEQYF
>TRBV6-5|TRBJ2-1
CAGRVGQTGGQFF
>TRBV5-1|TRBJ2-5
CASSLDEEAQYF
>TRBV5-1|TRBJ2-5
CASSPEDRLGETQYF
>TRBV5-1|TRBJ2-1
CASSLSSRDEQFF
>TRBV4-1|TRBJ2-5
CASSQPPGLAASGETQYF
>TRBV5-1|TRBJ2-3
CASRPTSGGSTDTQYF
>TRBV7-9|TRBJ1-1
CASSPYTEAFF
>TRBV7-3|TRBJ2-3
CASSSPGLAGGGDTQYF
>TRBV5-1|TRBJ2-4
CASSLVLAGGEVKNIQYF
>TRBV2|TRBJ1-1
CASSDGSNTEAFF
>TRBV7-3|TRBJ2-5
CASSPRSGLQETQYF
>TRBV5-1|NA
CASSPSSYEQYF
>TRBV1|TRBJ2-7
CTSSRLRDYGSHEQYF
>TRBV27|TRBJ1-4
CASSLSSLEKLFF
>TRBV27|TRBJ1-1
CASSVDRDTEAFF
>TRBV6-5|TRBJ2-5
CASSYQGRGETQYF
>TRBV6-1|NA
CASSLGYEQYF
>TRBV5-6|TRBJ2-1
CASSLARIEQFF
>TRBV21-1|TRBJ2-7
CASTERQDEQYF
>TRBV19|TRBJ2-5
CASSIGGGPQETQYF
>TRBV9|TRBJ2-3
CASSDGRGLSTDTQYF
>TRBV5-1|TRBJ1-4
CASSPEGQGTGWEKLFF